What follows are 17 T cell receptor beta chains derived from one specimen sequenced in a study of cytomegalovirus exposure and HLA in healthy donors. The PCR had 60 Vbeta and 13 Jbeta primers. The table came from immunoSEQ multiplex PCR; TCRdb's copy has only in-frame clones and leaves some out. The sample consists of 150,000 to 200,000 clones, about 76% of them appearing once. The source material was PBMCs. These receptors all stem from a female donor in good health and CMV-seronegative.

J is TRBJ2-2 and V is TRBV7-2; 9 positions agree with TRBD2. Trimming removed 6 bases from V and 4 bases from J; junction bases left unmatched: 6. CDR3 size: 15 residues. Germline loops: CDR1 SGHTA, CDR2 FQGNSA. CDR3 DNA sequence: TGTGCCAGCAGTAGGATAGCGGGAGTCACCGGGGAGCTGTTTTTT. Its translation: CASSRIAGVTGELFF.

The V gene is TRBV5-1, the J gene TRBJ1-2; perhaps TRBD1 as D (6 bases). This CDR3 has 15 amino acids. V lost 0 bases and J lost 4, with 13 bases in between. Per germline, CDR1 SGHRS and CDR2 YFSETQ. CDR3 protein: CASSLGQVSIYGYTF. CDR3 in DNA: TGCGCCAGCAGCTTGGGACAGGTGTCTATCTATGGCTACACCTTC.

This chain uses TRBV15 with TRBJ2-4; no clear D gene. The CDR3 is 11 residues long. Per the germline V gene, CDR1 is LNHNV and CDR2 is YYDKDF (reference sequence). V was pared by 11 bases and J by 6 bases, with 11 bases between. The CDR3 nucleotides read TGTGCCTTTGGCCTTTCAAACATTCAGTACTTC. It codes for CAFGLSNIQYF. Using reference TRBV15 and TRBJ2-4 for the parts outside the CDR3, the full variable domain is DAMVIQNPRYQVTQFGKPVTLSCSQTLNHNVMYWYQQKSSQAPKLLFHYYDKDFNNEADTPDNFQSRRPNTSFCFLDIRSPGLGDTAMYLCAFGLSNIQYFGAGTRLSVL.

The CDR3 sequence: CASSYSGTLTYEQYF. CDR3 in DNA: TGTGCCAGCAGTTACAGTGGGACACTTACCTACGAGCAGTACTTC. The rearrangement uses TRBV6-5 and TRBJ2-7, with D maybe TRBD1 (6 bases). Trimming removed 2 bases at V and 2 bases at J, with 13 bases between. In germline, CDR1 is MNHEY, CDR2 SVGAGI. The CDR3 extends over 15 amino acids.

V gene TRBV6-4 combines with J gene TRBJ1-1; 8 positions agree with TRBD1. The CDR3 spans 14 residues. The junction had 4 bases not matched to a gene; V was cut back by 5 bases and J by 2 bases. Germline-derived CDR1 and CDR2 are MRHNA and SNTAGT. The CDR3 region is CASSISGGNTEAFF. The CDR3 region has the DNA TGTGCCAGCAGTATATCAGGGGGCAACACTGAAGCTTTCTTT.

The chain has TRBV2 and TRBJ2-5, with TRBD2 matching 13 bases. V gave up 8 bases and J gave up 4 bases; unmatched junction bases: 4. Per the germline V gene, CDR1 is SNHLY and CDR2 is FYNNEI. This CDR3 region has 14 residues. In DNA, the CDR3 is TGTGCCAGCGTCGGACTAGCGGGAGCAGAGACCCAGTACTTC. Translated: CASVGLAGAETQYF.

The V and J genes are TRBV9 and TRBJ2-2; TRBD2 matches 12 bases. The trim removed 3 bases at V and 6 bases at J, leaving 6 bases unmatched. Germline V gene sequence: CDR1 SGDLS, CDR2 YYNGEE. The CDR3 covers 16 residues. The CDR3 bases are TGTGCCAGCAGCGGGACGCTAGCGGGGGGGGCCGGGGAGCTGTTTTTT. Translated, it gives CASSGTLAGGAGELFF.

This clone was counted only a few times. This chain connects TRBV6-6 to TRBJ1-1, with 8 bases matching TRBD1. Germline CDR1 reads MNHNY; CDR2 reads SVGAGI (reference sequence). The CDR3 runs 15 residues. Germline trimming cut 6 bases from V and 1 base from J; bases unmatched to any gene: 7. The CDR3 reads CASRRQGTGNTEAFF. The DNA for the CDR3 is TGTGCCAGCAGGAGACAGGGGACGGGGAACACTGAAGCTTTCTTT.

The V and J genes are TRBV19 and TRBJ2-3; 8 bases fit TRBD1. The CDR3 totals 15 residues. With 4 bases clipped from V and 1 base from J, the junction kept 4 bases outside the gene matches. Germline V gene lookup returns CDR1 LNHDA and CDR2 SQIVND (reference sequence). The CDR3 loop reads CASSSTTGGTDTQYF. For the CDR3, the DNA is TGTGCCAGTAGTAGCACGACAGGGGGCACAGATACGCAGTATTTT.

The chain is built from TRBV4-1 and TRBJ2-5; TRBD2 agrees at 11 bases. Gene TRBJ2-7 matches the end of the DNA better, so the J call may be wrong. This CDR3 has 15 amino acids. The germline CDR1 and CDR2 sequences are MGHRA and YSYEKL. In DNA, the CDR3 is TGCGCCAGCAGCCAGTCCGGGACTAGCGGCTACGAGCAGTACTTC. Translation: CASSQSGTSGYEQYF.

This chain connects TRBV6-1 to TRBJ2-6, with D tentatively TRBD1 (6 bases). The germline V gene encodes CDR1 MNHNS and CDR2 SASEGT. This CDR3 contains 15 residues. Trimming shortened V by 4 bases and J by 4 bases, and 11 bases separated the two germline ends. CDR3 protein: CASSAGDIGANVLTF. The CDR3 bases are TGTGCCAGCAGTGCAGGGGACATAGGGGCCAACGTCCTGACTTTC.

Only a few counts were recorded for this clone. The chain employs TRBV4-2 and TRBJ2-7; 7 positions match TRBD1. Germline V gene sequence: CDR1 LGHNA, CDR2 YNFKEQ. V shed 0 bases, J shed 2 bases, and the junction held 1 base outside the gene matches. This CDR3 is 14 amino acids long. The CDR3 loop is CASSQEDRAYEQYF. For the CDR3, the DNA is TGTGCCAGCAGCCAAGAAGACAGGGCCTACGAGCAGTACTTC.

The chain combines TRBV4-1 with TRBJ2-2; 7 positions match TRBD2. Looked up from germline, CDR1 is MGHRA and CDR2 is YSYEKL. The CDR3 loop spans 17 amino acids. The junction had 5 bases not matched to a gene; V was cut back by 0 bases and J by 1 base. Here the CDR3 DNA reads TGCGCCAGCAGCCAAGAGTCGGCGGGGGTGAACACCGGGGAGCTGTTTTTT. This encodes CASSQESAGVNTGELFF.

The chain uses TRBV19 and TRBJ1-5; D remains unclear. The ends were cut back, 6 bases at V and 5 bases at J, with 11 bases in the middle. The CDR3 length is 13 residues. The germline gives CDR1 LNHDA, CDR2 SQIVND (reference sequence). The chain's CDR3 is CASSAYGDQPQHF. The CDR3 coding sequence is TGTGCCAGTAGCGCCTACGGGGATCAGCCCCAGCATTTT.

V is TRBV5-6 and J is TRBJ1-2; D is possibly TRBD1 (5 bases). This CDR3 is built from 12 residues. CDR1 SGHDT and CDR2 YYEEEE come from the germline V gene. Trimming cost V 0 bases and J 6 bases, with 6 bases left between them. CDR3 protein: CASSLAGHGYTF. Written as DNA, the CDR3 is TGTGCCAGCAGCTTGGCAGGGCATGGCTACACCTTC.

The chain has TRBV6-4 and TRBJ2-1; D call uncertain. The CDR3 length is 16 residues. CDR1 and CDR2 from the germline V gene are MRHNA and SNTAGT. Between the trimmed V and J ends, which lost 0 bases and 0 bases, there was a span of 9 bases. The CDR3 is CASSDSGVSSYNEQFF. The CDR3 DNA follows: TGTGCCAGCAGTGACTCAGGAGTGAGCTCCTACAATGAGCAGTTCTTC.

The V gene is TRBV9, the J gene TRBJ1-3; 7 positions agree with TRBD1. The germline gives CDR1 SGDLS, CDR2 YYNGEE. V lost 3 bases and J lost 0; bases outside the gene matches: 6. The CDR3 is made up of 16 amino acids. The CDR3 loop is CASSGREGASGNTIYF. The CDR3 DNA sequence: TGTGCCAGCAGCGGACGCGAGGGGGCCTCTGGAAACACCATATATTTT.